This entry lists 3 T cell receptor beta chains sequenced from one sample in a study of blood T cell repertoires in COVID-19 (TCRdb year 2020). Libraries were constructed by the immunoSEQ multiplex PCR assay. TCRdb took over this immuneACCESS table, retaining in-frame rearrangements with V and J assigned. Such tables are incomplete; in checked studies, under half of the missing clones stem from an unresolved V gene, and the remainder is unexplained. A total of approximately 250,000 clones appear in this sample, around 88% of them only once. The ten largest make up approximately 2% of the sample. Sequencing was performed on peripheral blood. The receptors originated from a man under 40 with active or convalescent COVID-19.

This rearrangement joins TRBV10-1 to TRBJ1-5; D may be TRBD1 (6 bases). This CDR3 spans 19 amino acids. V was cut by 3 bases and J by 1 base, with 22 bases left in between. Looked up from germline, CDR1 is WNHNN and CDR2 is SYGVQD (reference sequence). The CDR3: CASSEGISGGHLSNQPQHF. The CDR3 DNA is TGCGCCAGCAGTGAAGGTATTAGTGGGGGACACCTAAGCAATCAGCCCCAGCATTTT.

This chain links TRBV7-9 with TRBJ2-7; 13 bases map to TRBD2. Germline CDR1 reads SEHNR; CDR2 reads FQNEAQ (reference sequence). The J segment lost 7 bases and the V segment lost 3 bases, leaving 12 bases of the junction unmatched. The CDR3 covers 17 residues. CDR3 sequence reads: CASSFPSQTSGGLEQYF. The CDR3 DNA reads as TGTGCCAGCAGCTTCCCAAGTCAGACTAGCGGGGGGCTTGAGCAGTACTTC.

This clone occurred once. V gene TRBV11-3 combines with J gene TRBJ1-3; D uncertain. This CDR3 is built from 13 residues. V was trimmed by 5 bases and J by 6 bases, leaving 11 bases between them. Germline-derived CDR1 and CDR2 are SGHNT and YENEEA. The CDR3 DNA follows: TGTGCCAGCAGCGATACGGTTGAAAACACCATATATTTT. Encoded protein: CASSDTVENTIYF.